The present T cell receptor (beta chain) was sequenced within a study of cytomegalovirus exposure and HLA in healthy donors. Across the study: About 80 million unique TCR sequences came from HLA-typed donors in an early release.

A note on this clone: Antigen unknown. The conserved final phenylalanine or tryptophan is absent from the CDR3, which likely points to a read error.

The study, taken as a whole, reports: CMV serostatus stood as the only immune exposure information on hand.

The J segment lost 5 bases and the V segment lost 4 bases, leaving 10 bases of the junction unmatched. This CDR3 is 16 amino acids long. Germline V gene lookup returns CDR1 SGHKS and CDR2 YYEKEE (reference sequence). Both 60 Vbeta primers and 13 Jbeta primers went into the PCR. Produced via immunoSEQ multiplex PCR; TCRdb's table is partial and in-frame only. The table lists about 170,000 clones, 70% to 90% of them singletons. Sequenced material: PBMCs. The rearrangement links TRBV5-5 to TRBJ1-1, with 11 nucleotides matching TRBD1. This clonotype originated in a man aged 25 to 40 in good health and CMV-seropositive. The CDR3 loop reads CASSTHGQGARTEAFL. CDR3 nucleotides: TGTGCCAGCAGCACACATGGACAGGGGGCTAGGACTGAAGCTTTCCTT.